This entry is about one T cell receptor beta chain. This entry is derived from a study of blood T cell repertoires in COVID-19. Overall study: The United States, Italy and Spain were the sources of the acute and convalescent COVID-19 samples.

V lost 3 bases and J lost 8, with 13 bases in between. The germline V gene has CDR1 KGHSH and CDR2 LQKENI. CDR3 length: 13 residues. Libraries were prepared by immunoSEQ multiplex PCR; TCRdb keeps only in-frame clonotypes and omits some of them. The table lists 190,000 or so clones, more than 80% of them singletons, with 7.5% to 10% in the top ten. The study recruited people aged about 18 to 89 years across around 23 US areas. Sequences were obtained from PBMCs or T cells enriched from blood (not recorded which). This sequence was found in a man between 40 and 49 years old who had recovered from COVID-19. The chain has TRBV18 and TRBJ1-2; maybe TRBD1 (5 bases). Here the CDR3 DNA reads TGTGCCAGCTCACCGGGGGGGAGTTACGGCTACACCTTC. It specifies CASSPGGSYGYTF.